This T cell receptor beta chain was captured by sequencing in a study of T-cell reconstitution after alpha-beta-depleted transplantation in children. Study-level results: Roughly two months post-transplant, alpha-beta T cells reportedly originated from several hundred graft clones that had expanded.

In germline, CDR1 is MGHDK, CDR2 SYGVNS. The ends were cut back, 5 bases at V and 6 bases at J, with 11 bases in the middle. The CDR3 contains 13 residues. This clonotype was observed at least ten times. Its antigen remains unknown. The authors prepared the TCRbeta library with unique molecular identifiers. Each CDR3 protein is one row after TCRdb ran MiXCR on the PCR reads. The sample carries hundreds of thousands of distinct CDR3 sequences, around 9.9% recorded once. The chain couples TRBV25-1 to TRBJ2-4, with no clear D. The sequence was obtained from a child younger than two with acute myeloid leukemia, due to receive a stem cell transplant. This material consisted of PBMCs, taken before TCRalphabeta/CD19-depleted stem cell transplant. CDR3 residues: CASSYGSGNIQYF. CDR3 DNA: TGTGCCAGCAGTTATGGCTCCGGAAACATTCAGTACTTC.